This T cell receptor beta chain was observed in a study of beta chain features in type 1 diabetes. General study points: The VDJ junctions of type 1 diabetes patients carried fewer insertions and more deletions. A possible short-template PCR bias applies equally to patients and controls.

The entirety of the isolated RNA underwent reverse transcription, so expressed TCRB transcripts were sequenced. Only in-frame clones appear in the TCRdb table, and some are missing; sequencing was by immunoSEQ multiplex PCR. This table has approximately 330,000 clones, approximately 11% appearing once. As to this clone: Its target is not known.

The CDR3 sequence is 11 residues long. V was cut by 5 bases and J by 4 bases, with 8 bases left in between. Germline V CDR1 and CDR2: GTSNPN, SVGIG (reference sequence). This clonotype was sampled from a woman aged 25 to 45 in good health. This chain links TRBV30 with TRBJ1-1; weak D call: TRBD1 (5 bases). What was sequenced was naive CD4+ T cells from blood. Written as DNA, the CDR3 is TGTGCCTGGGGCAGGGTCACTGAAGCTTTCTTT. Translation gives CAWGRVTEAFF.